This T cell receptor (beta chain) was identified during a study of cytomegalovirus exposure and HLA in healthy donors. The PCR contained 60 Vbeta and 13 Jbeta primers. Clones were read by immunoSEQ multiplex PCR, and TCRdb kept only the in-frame ones, dropping some. The table records over 130,000 clones, approximately 84% of them present only once. In regard to this clone: The target antigen is unknown.

Donors likely had unrecorded immune exposures despite being nominally healthy when sampled. Study-wide points: What TCR beta sequences reportedly achieved was accurate prediction of HLA-A and HLA-B alleles in most subjects.

This TCR derives from a man younger than 45 in good health and CMV-seropositive. Sample: PBMCs.

CDR3 sequence (DNA): TGTGCCAGCAGCGCCGGGACAGCAGGTGAGCAGTTCTTC. It translates to CASSAGTAGEQFF. The chain employs TRBV11-3 and TRBJ2-1, with 7 bases lining up with TRBD1. Germline-derived CDR1 and CDR2 are SGHNT and YENEEA. V shed 5 bases and J 9 bases; nucleotides not matched to a gene: 7. The CDR3 sequence is 13 residues long.